This T cell receptor (beta chain) was retrieved from a study of cytotoxic CD8 clonotypes in ibrutinib-treated CLL. The overall study: Enrolment comprised approximately 10 relapsed/refractory and about 14 treatment-naive patients; roughly 18 were IGHV unmutated. Notes on the study in general: Contraction or stability on treatment characterized the public clonotypes, which were uncommon. At progression, clonality fell back toward baseline after rising at ibrutinib response.

Generated by immunoSEQ multiplex PCR, the TCRdb table keeps only in-frame clones and is missing some. The table lists 20,000 to 30,000 clones, under 85% of them singletons, with just under 9% in the top ten. With regard to this clone: Its antigen is currently unknown.

The sample consisted of PBMCs, taken before ibrutinib treatment. The clonotype was recovered from a human donor with chronic lymphocytic leukemia.

DNA of the CDR3: TGTGCCAGCAGCTTAGGTCAGGGTTCGACCTACGAGCAGTACTTC. It codes for CASSLGQGSTYEQYF. The rearrangement links TRBV7-8 to TRBJ2-7, with D perhaps TRBD1 (5 bases). This CDR3 contains 15 residues. Germline CDR1 is SGHVS and CDR2 is FQNEAQ. V was pared by 1 base and J by 2 bases, with 12 bases between. Variable domain in full (rest from reference TRBV7-8 and TRBJ2-7): GAGVSQSPRYKVAKRGQDVALRCDPISGHVSLFWYQQALGQGPEFLTYFQNEAQLDKSGLPSDRFFAERPEGSVSTLKIQRTQQEDSAVYLCASSLGQGSTYEQYFGPGTRLTVT.